This T cell receptor (beta chain) was sequenced during a study of blood T cell repertoires in COVID-19. About the study: T cells, B-cell-depleted T cells, or PBMCs supplied cDNA or gDNA.

CDR1 and CDR2 (germline): SNHLY, FYNNEI. J was trimmed by 0 bases and V by 8 bases; bases with no gene match: 9. The CDR3 runs to 15 residues. Clones were read by immunoSEQ multiplex PCR, and TCRdb kept only the in-frame ones, dropping some. This sample yields about 150,000 clones, of which roughly 83% are seen a single time; 13% to 15% belongs to the top ten. Material for sequencing was peripheral blood. The J gene is TRBJ1-1, the V gene TRBV2, with 7 nucleotides matching TRBD1. The clonotype was recovered from a young man with active or convalescent COVID-19. The DNA of the CDR3 is TGTGCCAGCCAAAGACAGGGCGCCCTGAACACTGAAGCTTTCTTT. Protein sequence: CASQRQGALNTEAFF.